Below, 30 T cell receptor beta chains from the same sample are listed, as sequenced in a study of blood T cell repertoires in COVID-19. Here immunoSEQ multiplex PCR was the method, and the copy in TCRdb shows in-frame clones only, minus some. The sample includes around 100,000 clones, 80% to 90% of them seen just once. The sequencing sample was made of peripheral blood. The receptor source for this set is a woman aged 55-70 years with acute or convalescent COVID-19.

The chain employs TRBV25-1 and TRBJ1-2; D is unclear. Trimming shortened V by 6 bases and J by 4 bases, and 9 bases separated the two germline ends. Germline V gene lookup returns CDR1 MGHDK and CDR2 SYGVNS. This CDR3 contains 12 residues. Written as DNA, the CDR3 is TGTGCCAGCAGAGCAGACACCTATGGCTACACCTTC. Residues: CASRADTYGYTF.

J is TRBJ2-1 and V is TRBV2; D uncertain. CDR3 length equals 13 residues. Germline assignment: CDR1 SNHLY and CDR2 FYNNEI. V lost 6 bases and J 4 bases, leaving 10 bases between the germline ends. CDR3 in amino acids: CASRTLMYNEQFF. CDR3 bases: TGTGCCAGCAGGACTCTCATGTACAATGAGCAGTTCTTC.

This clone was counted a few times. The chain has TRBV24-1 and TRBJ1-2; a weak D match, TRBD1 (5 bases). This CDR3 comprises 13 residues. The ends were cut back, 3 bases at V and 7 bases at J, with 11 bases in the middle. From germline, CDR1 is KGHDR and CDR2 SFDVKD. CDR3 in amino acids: CATSDQQVSGYTF. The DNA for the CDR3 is TGTGCCACCAGTGATCAACAGGTGTCTGGCTACACCTTC.

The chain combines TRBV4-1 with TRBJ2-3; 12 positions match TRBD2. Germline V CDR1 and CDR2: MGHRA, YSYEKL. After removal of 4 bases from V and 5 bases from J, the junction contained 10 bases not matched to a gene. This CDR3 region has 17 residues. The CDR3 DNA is TGCGCCAGCAGCCCCGAACGACTAGCGGGAGTGGTAGATACGCAGTATTTT. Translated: CASSPERLAGVVDTQYF.

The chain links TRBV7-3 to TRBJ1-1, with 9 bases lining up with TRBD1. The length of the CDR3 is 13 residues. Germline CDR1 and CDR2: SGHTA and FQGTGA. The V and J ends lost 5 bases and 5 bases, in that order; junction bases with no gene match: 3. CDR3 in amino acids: CASSKDRGTEAFF. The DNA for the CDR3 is TGTGCCAGCAGCAAAGACAGGGGGACTGAAGCTTTCTTT.

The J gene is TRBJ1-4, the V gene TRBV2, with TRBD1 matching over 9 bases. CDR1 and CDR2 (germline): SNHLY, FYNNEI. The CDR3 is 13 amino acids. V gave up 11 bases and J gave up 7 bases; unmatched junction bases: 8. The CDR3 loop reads CAGYNRGREKLFF. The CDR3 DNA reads TGTGCCGGTTATAACAGGGGGCGTGAAAAACTGTTTTTT.

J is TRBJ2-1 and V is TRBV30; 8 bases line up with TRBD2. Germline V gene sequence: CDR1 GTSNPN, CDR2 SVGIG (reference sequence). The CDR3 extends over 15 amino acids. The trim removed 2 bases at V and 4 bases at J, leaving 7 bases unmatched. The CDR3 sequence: CAWSLGTSIYNEQFF. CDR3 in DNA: TGTGCCTGGAGTTTGGGGACTAGTATATACAATGAGCAGTTCTTC.

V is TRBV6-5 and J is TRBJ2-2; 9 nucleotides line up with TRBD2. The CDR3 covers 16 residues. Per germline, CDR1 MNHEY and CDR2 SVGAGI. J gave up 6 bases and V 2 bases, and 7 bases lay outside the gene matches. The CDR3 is CASSYDLGLASGELFF. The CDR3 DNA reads TGTGCCAGCAGTTACGACCTTGGACTAGCGTCCGGGGAGCTGTTTTTT.

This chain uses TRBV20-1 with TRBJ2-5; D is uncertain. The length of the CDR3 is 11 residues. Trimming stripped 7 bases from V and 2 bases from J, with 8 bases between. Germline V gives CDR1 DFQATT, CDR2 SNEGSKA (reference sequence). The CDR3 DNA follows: TGCAGTGGAGAGTCGCAAGAGACCCAGTACTTC. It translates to CSGESQETQYF.

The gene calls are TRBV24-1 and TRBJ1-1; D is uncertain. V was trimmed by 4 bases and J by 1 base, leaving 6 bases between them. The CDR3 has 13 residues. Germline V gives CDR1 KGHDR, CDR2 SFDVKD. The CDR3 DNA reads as TGTGCCACCAGTGAATCCAAGAACACTGAAGCTTTCTTT. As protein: CATSESKNTEAFF.

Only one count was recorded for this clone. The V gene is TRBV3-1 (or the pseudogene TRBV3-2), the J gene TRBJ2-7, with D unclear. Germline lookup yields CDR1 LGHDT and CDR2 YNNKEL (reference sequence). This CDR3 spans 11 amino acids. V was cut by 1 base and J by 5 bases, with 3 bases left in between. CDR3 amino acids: CASSQGHEQYF. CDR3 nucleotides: TGTGCCAGCAGCCAAGGGCACGAGCAGTACTTC.

The CDR3 region has the DNA TGTGCCAGCAGTTACTCGATGGACAGGGCAGAAGCTTTCTTT. It is translated as CASSYSMDRAEAFF. This rearrangement joins TRBV6-5 to TRBJ1-1; 8 nucleotides line up with TRBD1. The CDR3 contains 14 residues. Germline trimming cut 0 bases from V and 8 bases from J; bases unmatched to any gene: 5. The V gene's germline CDR1 is MNHEY and CDR2 SVGAGI.

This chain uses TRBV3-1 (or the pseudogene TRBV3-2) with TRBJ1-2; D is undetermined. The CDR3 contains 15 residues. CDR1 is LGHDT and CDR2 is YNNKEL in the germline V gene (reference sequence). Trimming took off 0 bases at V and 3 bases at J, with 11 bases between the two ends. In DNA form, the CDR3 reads TGTGCCAGCAGCCAAGATGCGGTCGGATACTATGGCTACACCTTC. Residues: CASSQDAVGYYGYTF.

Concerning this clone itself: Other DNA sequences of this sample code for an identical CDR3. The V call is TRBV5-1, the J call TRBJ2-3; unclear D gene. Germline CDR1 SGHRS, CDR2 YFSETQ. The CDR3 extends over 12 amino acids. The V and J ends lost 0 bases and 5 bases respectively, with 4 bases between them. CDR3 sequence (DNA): TGCGCCAGCAGCTTGGTCGGAGATACGCAGTATTTT. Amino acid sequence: CASSLVGDTQYF.

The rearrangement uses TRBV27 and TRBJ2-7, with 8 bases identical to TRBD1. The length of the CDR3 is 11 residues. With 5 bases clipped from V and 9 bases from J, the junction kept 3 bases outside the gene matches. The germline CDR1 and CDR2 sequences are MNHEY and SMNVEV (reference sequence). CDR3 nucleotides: TGTGCCAGCAGTCATGGACAGGGGCAGTACTTC. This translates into CASSHGQGQYF.

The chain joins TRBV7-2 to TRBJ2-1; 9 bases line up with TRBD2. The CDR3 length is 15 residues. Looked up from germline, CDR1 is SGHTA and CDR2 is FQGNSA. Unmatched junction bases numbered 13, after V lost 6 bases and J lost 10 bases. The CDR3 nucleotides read TGTGCCAGCAGAGAGACTAGCGGCTATTTCCGGGAGCAGTTCTTC. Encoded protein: CASRETSGYFREQFF.

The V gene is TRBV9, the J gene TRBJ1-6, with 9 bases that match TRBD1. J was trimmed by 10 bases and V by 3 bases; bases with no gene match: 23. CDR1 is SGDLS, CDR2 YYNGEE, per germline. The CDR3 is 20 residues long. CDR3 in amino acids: CASSADPLSGQGILRSPLHF. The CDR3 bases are TGTGCCAGCAGCGCCGACCCCTTATCAGGACAGGGGATTCTGAGGTCACCCCTCCACTTT.

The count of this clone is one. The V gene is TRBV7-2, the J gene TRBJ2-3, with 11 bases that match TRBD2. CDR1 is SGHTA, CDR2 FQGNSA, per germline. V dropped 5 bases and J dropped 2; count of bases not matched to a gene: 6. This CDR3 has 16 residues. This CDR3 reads CASSQTSGSFTDTQYF. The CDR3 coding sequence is TGTGCCAGCAGCCAAACTAGCGGGAGTTTCACAGATACGCAGTATTTT.

The CDR3 region has the DNA TGTGCCAGTAGTCTCAGGGGGCAGACTGAAGCTTTCTTT. It yields the protein CASSLRGQTEAFF. The chain has TRBV19 and TRBJ1-1, with 8 bases identical to TRBD1. After removal of 5 bases from V and 5 bases from J, the junction contained 4 bases not matched to a gene. CDR3 length: 13 residues. Germline V gene data show CDR1 as LNHDA and CDR2 as SQIVND (reference sequence).

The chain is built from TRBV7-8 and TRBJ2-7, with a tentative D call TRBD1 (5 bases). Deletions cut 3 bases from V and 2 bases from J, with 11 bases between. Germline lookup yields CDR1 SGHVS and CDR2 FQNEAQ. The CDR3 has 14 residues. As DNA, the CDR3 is TGTGCCAGCAGCTTTGCCAGGGTGCCCTACGAGCAGTACGTC. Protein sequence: CASSFARVPYEQYV.

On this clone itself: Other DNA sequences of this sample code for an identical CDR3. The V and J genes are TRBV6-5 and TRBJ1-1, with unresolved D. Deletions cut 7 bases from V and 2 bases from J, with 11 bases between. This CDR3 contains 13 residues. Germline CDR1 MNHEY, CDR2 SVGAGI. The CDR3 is CASKITENTEAFF. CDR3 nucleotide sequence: TGTGCCAGCAAGATCACAGAAAACACTGAAGCTTTCTTT.

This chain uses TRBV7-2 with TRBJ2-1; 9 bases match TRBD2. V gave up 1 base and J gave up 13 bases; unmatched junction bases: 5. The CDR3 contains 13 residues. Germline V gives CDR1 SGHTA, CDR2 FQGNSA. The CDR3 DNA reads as TGTGCCAGCAGCTTAGGAAAGACTAGCGGACAGTTCTTC. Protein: CASSLGKTSGQFF.

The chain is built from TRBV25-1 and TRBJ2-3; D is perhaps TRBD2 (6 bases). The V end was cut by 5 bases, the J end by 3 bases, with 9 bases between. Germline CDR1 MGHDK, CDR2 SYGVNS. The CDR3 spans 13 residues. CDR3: CASSLEGTDTQYF. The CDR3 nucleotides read TGTGCCAGCAGTTTGGAGGGGACAGATACGCAGTATTTT.

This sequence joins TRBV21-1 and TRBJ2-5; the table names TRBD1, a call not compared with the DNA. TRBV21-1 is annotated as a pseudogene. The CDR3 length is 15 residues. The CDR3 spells CASSRDRAFQETQYF. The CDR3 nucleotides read TGTGCCAGCAGCAGGGACAGGGCATTCCAAGAGACCCAGTACTTC.

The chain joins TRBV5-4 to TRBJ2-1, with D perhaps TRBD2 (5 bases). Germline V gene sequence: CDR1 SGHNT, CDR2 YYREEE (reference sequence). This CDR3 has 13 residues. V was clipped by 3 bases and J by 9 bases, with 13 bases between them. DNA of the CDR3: TGTGCCAGCAGCTACACTAGTTGGAGTGAGCAGTTCTTC. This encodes CASSYTSWSEQFF.

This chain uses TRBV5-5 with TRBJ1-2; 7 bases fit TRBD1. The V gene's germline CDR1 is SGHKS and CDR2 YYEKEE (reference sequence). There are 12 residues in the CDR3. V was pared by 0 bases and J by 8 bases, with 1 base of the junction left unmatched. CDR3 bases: TGTGCCAGCAGCTTGGACAGGGGCGGCTACACCTTC. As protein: CASSLDRGGYTF. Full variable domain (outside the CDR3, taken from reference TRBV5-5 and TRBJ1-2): DAGVTQSPTHLIKTRGQQVTLRCSPISGHKSVSWYQQVLGQGPQFIFQYYEKEERGRGNFPDRFSARQFPNYSSELNVNALLLGDSALYLCASSLDRGGYTFGSGTRLTVV.

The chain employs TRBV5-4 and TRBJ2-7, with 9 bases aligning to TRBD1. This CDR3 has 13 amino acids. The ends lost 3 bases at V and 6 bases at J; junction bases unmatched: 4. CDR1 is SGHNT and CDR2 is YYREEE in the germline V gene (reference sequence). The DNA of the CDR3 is TGTGCCAGCAGCTGGGGACAGGGCGGCGAGCAGTACTTC. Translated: CASSWGQGGEQYF.

This chain's CDR3 is CASSLGAVNEQFF. The CDR3, as DNA: TGTGCCAGCAGCTTAGGAGCGGTCAATGAGCAGTTCTTC. This sequence joins TRBV7-8 and TRBJ2-1; D may be TRBD2 (5 bases). The CDR3 is made up of 13 amino acids. Trimming removed 1 base from V and 6 bases from J, with 7 bases in between. The V gene's germline CDR1 is SGHVS and CDR2 FQNEAQ.

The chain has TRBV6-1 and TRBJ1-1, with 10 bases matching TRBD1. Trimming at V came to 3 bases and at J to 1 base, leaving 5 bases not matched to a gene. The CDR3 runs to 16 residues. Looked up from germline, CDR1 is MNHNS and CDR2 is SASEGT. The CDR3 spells CASSDSDRGPNTEAFF. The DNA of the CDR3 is TGTGCCAGCAGTGATTCCGACAGGGGGCCGAACACTGAAGCTTTCTTT.

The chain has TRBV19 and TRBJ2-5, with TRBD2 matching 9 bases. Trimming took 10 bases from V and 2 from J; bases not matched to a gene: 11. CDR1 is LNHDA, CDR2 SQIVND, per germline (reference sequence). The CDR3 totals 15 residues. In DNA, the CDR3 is TGTGCCACTAGGATTAGCGGGAGACCTCAAGAGACCCAGTACTTC. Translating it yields CATRISGRPQETQYF. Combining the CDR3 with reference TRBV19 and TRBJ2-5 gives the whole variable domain DGGITQSPKYLFRKEGQNVTLSCEQNLNHDAMYWYRQDPGQGLRLIYYSQIVNDFQKGDIAEGYSVSREKKESFPLTVTSAQKNPTAFYLCATRISGRPQETQYFGPGTRLLVL.